The present T cell receptor (beta chain) was sequenced within a study of T cell repertoires in aging, cancer and after chemotherapy. Multiplex touch-down PCR with TRB-A/B primers amplified rearranged V-D-J TRB sequences. TCRdb recomputed calls from the multiplex PCR reads with MiXCR, one row per CDR3 protein. Here the sample spans about 6,000 distinct CDR3 sequences, under 50% being singletons. V lost 6 bases and J lost 10, with 16 bases in between. Looked up from germline, CDR1 is MNHNY and CDR2 is SVGAGI (reference sequence). The CDR3 length is 14 residues. TCR beta rearrangements were amplified from peripheral blood genomic DNA.

The V gene is TRBV6-6, the J gene TRBJ1-6; D is possibly TRBD1 (6 bases). Sequencing used blood. This receptor was obtained from a human donor with a blood cancer. The CDR3 bases are TGTGCCAGCAGAGAACCCGGACAGCAATCACCCCTCCACTTT. Its protein is CASREPGQQSPLHF.